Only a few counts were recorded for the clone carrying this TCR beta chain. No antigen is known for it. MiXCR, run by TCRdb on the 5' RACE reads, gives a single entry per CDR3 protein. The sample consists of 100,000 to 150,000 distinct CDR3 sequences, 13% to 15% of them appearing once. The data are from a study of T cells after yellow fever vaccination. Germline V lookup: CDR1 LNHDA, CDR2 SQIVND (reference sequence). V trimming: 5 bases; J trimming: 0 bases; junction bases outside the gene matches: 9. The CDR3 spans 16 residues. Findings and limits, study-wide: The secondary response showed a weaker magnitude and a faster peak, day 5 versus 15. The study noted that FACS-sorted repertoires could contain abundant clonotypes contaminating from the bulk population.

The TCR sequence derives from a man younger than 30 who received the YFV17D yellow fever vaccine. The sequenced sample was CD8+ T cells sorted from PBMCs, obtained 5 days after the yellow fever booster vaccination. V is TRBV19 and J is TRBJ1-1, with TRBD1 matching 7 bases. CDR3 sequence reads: CASSYPPDRLNTEAFF. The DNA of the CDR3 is TGTGCCAGTAGTTATCCTCCGGACAGGTTGAACACTGAAGCTTTCTTT. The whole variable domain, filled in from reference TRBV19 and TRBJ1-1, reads DGGITQSPKYLFRKEGQNVTLSCEQNLNHDAMYWYRQDPGQGLRLIYYSQIVNDFQKGDIAEGYSVSREKKESFPLTVTSAQKNPTAFYLCASSYPPDRLNTEAFFGQGTRLTVV.